The rows below give T cell receptor beta chains drawn from one sample of a study of molecular identifiers for immune sequencing clone quantification. TCRdb reprocessed the PCR reads with MiXCR, giving one entry per CDR3 protein. This sample has more than 300,000 distinct CDR3 sequences, with around 21% found just once. Source material: naive CD8+ T cells from blood, with Jurkat cell RNA spiked in. These receptors were collected from a human donor in good health. Some libraries in this study had Jurkat cell RNA spiked in. Each CDR3 is given with its conserved first and last residue. A D gene is named only where the DNA matches it firmly. Clone size, where shown, is once, few, many, or a class for clones that have expanded.

clone_size	d_call	v_call	j_call	cdr3_length	cdr3_aa	cdr3_nt
-	TRBD1	TRBV4-3	TRBJ2-5	16	CASSQAPGTGLETQYF	TGCGCCAGCAGCCAAGCCCCGGGGACAGGTCTAGAGACCCAGTACTTC
many	TRBD1	TRBV4-1	TRBJ1-2	13	CASSKTGNYGYTF	TGCGCCAGCAGCAAGACAGGGAACTATGGCTACACCTTC
-	-	TRBV5-6	TRBJ2-4	14	CASNFGGSKNIQYF	TGTGCCAGCAACTTTGGCGGGTCCAAAAACATTCAGTACTTC
many	TRBD2	TRBV29-1	TRBJ2-3	15	CSVVGLAGITDTQYF	TGCAGCGTTGTTGGACTAGCGGGGATCACAGATACGCAGTATTTT
few	-	TRBV7-9	TRBJ1-3	18	CASSLELEGPTSGNTIYF	TGTGCCAGCAGCTTAGAACTGGAGGGACCGACCTCTGGAAACACCATATATTTT
many	-	TRBV6-5	TRBJ2-3	14	CASSTGFSRDTQYF	TGTGCCAGCAGCACAGGGTTTTCCAGGGATACGCAGTATTTT
many	TRBD1	TRBV5-4	TRBJ2-7	15	CASSWGTAGTYEQYF	TGTGCCAGCAGCTGGGGGACAGCTGGGACCTACGAGCAGTACTTC
-	-	TRBV27	TRBJ1-5	18	CASSLFSSTAYSNQPQHF	TGTGCCAGCAGTTTATTTTCCTCGACAGCGTATAGCAATCAGCCCCAGCATTTT
few	-	TRBV3-1	TRBJ2-2	14	CASVSTVRGGELFF	TGTGCCAGCGTCTCCACCGTCCGGGGCGGGGAGCTGTTTTTT
many	-	TRBV28	TRBJ1-1	15	CASSPHGQARTEAFF	TGTGCCAGCAGTCCCCACGGGCAGGCGAGGACTGAAGCTTTCTTT
many	-	TRBV7-2	TRBJ2-5	14	CASSLAQYQETQYF	TGTGCCAGCAGCTTAGCGCAGTACCAAGAGACCCAGTACTTC
-	-	TRBV4-1	TRBJ2-1	17	CASSQDPGPSSYNEQFF	TGCGCCAGCAGCCAAGATCCGGGACCCAGCTCCTACAATGAGCAGTTCTTC
few	-	TRBV10-1	TRBJ2-5	14	CASSESSFEETQYF	TGCGCCAGCAGTGAATCGTCCTTTGAAGAGACCCAGTACTTC
many	-	TRBV19	TRBJ2-3	16	CASSIIGGLSPDTQYF	TGTGCCAGTAGTATAATAGGGGGACTCTCGCCCGATACGCAGTATTTT
many	-	TRBV5-6	TRBJ2-7	13	CASSFSSRYEQYF	TGTGCCAGCAGCTTCTCTTCGAGGTACGAGCAGTACTTC
many	-	TRBV7-9	TRBJ2-5	14	CASSSATQAETQYF	TGTGCCAGCAGCTCAGCTACCCAGGCGGAGACCCAGTACTTC
many	TRBD1	TRBV28	TRBJ2-7	16	CASSSTDRGVAYEQYF	TGTGCCAGCAGTTCGACGGACAGGGGTGTAGCCTACGAGCAGTACTTC
-	TRBD2	TRBV4-1	TRBJ2-2	15	CASGPGEGYTGELFF	TGCGCCAGCGGCCCCGGGGAGGGGTATACCGGGGAGCTGTTTTTT
-	TRBD2	TRBV7-3	TRBJ2-3	15	CASSSPSGSTDTQYF	TGTGCCAGCAGCTCCCCTAGCGGCAGCACAGATACGCAGTATTTT
many	TRBD1	TRBV6-5	TRBJ2-5	14	CASRLTDRAETQYF	TGTGCCAGCAGACTCACCGACAGGGCAGAGACCCAGTACTTC
-	-	TRBV11-1	TRBJ2-7	14	CASSQSENSYEQYF	TGTGCCAGCAGCCAGTCAGAGAACTCCTACGAGCAGTACTTC
many	-	TRBV6-5	TRBJ1-1	13	CASSYVQGTEAFF	TGTGCCAGCAGTTACGTACAAGGAACTGAAGCTTTCTTT
many	-	TRBV24-1	TRBJ2-2	13	CATRTRDTGELFF	TGTGCCACTAGAACACGGGACACCGGGGAGCTGTTTTTT
many	TRBD1	TRBV28	TRBJ2-7	16	CASSLSKLDRGREQYF	TGTGCCAGCAGTTTGAGTAAGTTGGACAGGGGGCGAGAGCAGTACTTC
many	TRBD1	TRBV20-1	TRBJ1-4	14	CSANDRGGNEKLFF	TGCAGTGCGAACGACAGGGGGGGGAATGAAAAACTGTTTTTT
many	-	TRBV9	TRBJ2-6	15	CASSVGNTGANVLTF	TGTGCCAGCAGCGTAGGCAATACTGGGGCCAACGTCCTGACTTTC
many	-	TRBV14	TRBJ2-5	13	CASSQARLETQYF	TGTGCCAGCAGCCAGGCCAGATTAGAGACCCAGTACTTC
few	TRBD1	TRBV19	TRBJ2-7	15	CASNPMGDRHYEQYF	TGTGCCAGTAACCCAATGGGGGACAGGCACTACGAGCAGTACTTC
many	-	TRBV5-4	TRBJ2-7	15	CASSLAGAGSYEQYF	TGTGCCAGCAGCTTGGCCGGGGCAGGATCCTACGAGCAGTACTTC
many	-	TRBV20-1	TRBJ2-5	11	CRPGTLRPQYF	TGCAGGCCGGGGACGTTACGACCCCAGTACTTC
many	-	TRBV30	TRBJ1-1	10	CAWIQLIAFF	TGTGCCTGGATACAGCTGATAGCTTTCTTT
many	-	TRBV7-9	TRBJ1-4	15	CASSLTTATNEKLFF	TGTGCCAGCAGCTTAACGACAGCAACTAATGAAAAACTGTTTTTT
many	-	TRBV9	TRBJ2-3	13	CASSVAAGDTQYF	TGTGCCAGCAGCGTAGCTGCGGGCGATACGCAGTATTTT
few	TRBD2	TRBV4-3	TRBJ2-7	15	CASSHLSGGGGEQYF	TGCGCCAGCAGCCACCTCTCCGGGGGGGGTGGAGAGCAGTACTTC
few	-	TRBV30	TRBJ2-7	13	CAWSFEGLWEQYF	TGTGCCTGGAGTTTCGAGGGGCTGTGGGAGCAGTACTTC
many	-	TRBV28	TRBJ2-1	15	CASSFRARTYNEQFF	TGTGCCAGCAGTTTTCGAGCCCGAACTTACAATGAGCAGTTCTTC
few	TRBD2	TRBV29-1	TRBJ2-7	14	CSVLPSGRRYEQYF	TGCAGCGTTCTTCCCAGCGGGAGGAGGTACGAGCAGTACTTC
-	TRBD2	TRBV7-6	TRBJ2-3	19	CASSNPQTRLAGDTDTQYF	TGTGCCAGCAGCAACCCACAAACTCGACTAGCGGGAGACACAGATACGCAGTATTTT
-	-	TRBV19	TRBJ1-1	15	CASSPDGDLLTTAFF	TGTGCCAGTAGTCCAGACGGGGACCTTCTAACGACTGCTTTCTTT
many	-	TRBV23-1	TRBJ1-6	14	CASSQPDSHSPLHF	TGCGCCAGCAGTCAACCGGACAGCCATTCACCCCTCCACTTT
many	-	TRBV20-1	TRBJ2-3	16	CSARPQGIGSTDTQYF	TGCAGTGCTAGGCCGCAGGGGATCGGTAGCACAGATACGCAGTATTTT
many	-	TRBV28	TRBJ2-3	16	CASSTSDGGNIDTQYF	TGTGCCAGCAGTACGTCCGACGGGGGTAATATAGATACGCAGTATTTT
once	TRBD2	TRBV7-6	TRBJ2-3	15	CASGPLAGGLDTQYF	TGTGCCAGCGGCCCACTAGCGGGGGGGCTTGATACGCAGTATTTT
many	TRBD1	TRBV6-1	TRBJ2-1	15	CASSESGTGFEVPFF	TGTGCCAGCAGTGAAAGCGGGACAGGGTTCGAGGTACCGTTCTTC
-	-	TRBV5-6	TRBJ2-5	15	CASSLPLTGQETQYF	TGTGCCAGCAGCTTGCCCCTGACAGGCCAAGAGACCCAGTACTTC
-	TRBD2	TRBV20-1	TRBJ2-3	16	CSARDTSGGWSDTQYF	TGCAGTGCTAGAGATACTAGCGGGGGTTGGTCAGATACGCAGTATTTT
-	-	TRBV7-9	TRBJ2-1	15	CASSNRVRVDVGQFF	TGTGCCAGCAGCAACCGGGTCAGGGTCGATGTAGGGCAGTTCTTC
few	-	TRBV2	TRBJ2-3	15	CASSTTIRFADTQYF	TGTGCCAGCAGTACTACAATAAGGTTTGCAGATACGCAGTATTTT
-	TRBD1	TRBV19	TRBJ1-4	19	CASSIDLGTVTTTNEKLFF	TGTGCCAGTAGTATAGATCTTGGGACAGTAACGACGACTAATGAAAAACTGTTTTTT
-	-	TRBV13	TRBJ2-7	11	CASSASTEQYF	TGTGCCAGCAGCGCCTCCACCGAGCAGTACTTC
many	-	TRBV11-2	TRBJ2-1	14	CASSQTTNYNEQFF	TGTGCCAGCAGCCAAACAACAAATTACAATGAGCAGTTCTTC
many	-	TRBV28	TRBJ1-5	17	CASSFPPSGFSNQPQHF	TGTGCCAGCAGTTTTCCCCCGAGTGGATTTAGCAATCAGCCCCAGCATTTT
many	-	TRBV9	TRBJ1-3	15	CASSVGVSSGNTIYF	TGTGCCAGCAGCGTAGGCGTAAGCTCTGGAAACACCATATATTTT
many	-	TRBV12-3/TRBV12-4	TRBJ1-2	11	CAVNRVDGYTF	TGTGCCGTGAACCGAGTGGATGGCTACACCTTC